A single TCR beta chain is shown here with its context. Its specific antigen is unknown. Within one base of it there is no much larger clone, and no base qualities were kept. The sample comes from a study of cytomegalovirus exposure and HLA in healthy donors (dated by TCRdb to 2015 to 2018). Looking at the study overall: The 670 or so repertoires of the first cohort and the roughly 110 validation repertoires were produced on the same platform, according to a later analysis. To predict cytomegalovirus infection status, the study combined high-throughput TCR immunosequencing, statistical association of individual TCRs with disease status, and machine learning. Along with the approximately 600-subject first cohort, a separate validation cohort of over a hundred different subjects was used. The study aimed to test whether cataloging public T cell receptors could reveal signatures of past pathogen exposure.

The donors were included in the validation cohort of some 120 subjects, a group kept apart from the roughly 690-subject first cohort. The investigation overall reported the following: A total of 150 or so TCR beta chains were listed by the study as associated with cytomegalovirus. All 120 or so repertoires were used to score co-occurrence in the validation cohort in a later analysis, because that analysis had no HLA typing for the cohort. In vitro tests confirmed that a few of the cytomegalovirus-associated TCR beta chains recognize cytomegalovirus antigens. The classifier was reported to diagnose cytomegalovirus status with high specificity and sensitivity in both the original cohort and the validation cohort. The authors suggested that the approach could potentially be generalized to other disease states and immunological phenotypes. A later analysis found that TCRs clustered in the first cohort also tended to co-occur in the roughly 120 validation repertoires, with more than 90% of cluster scores above 0. Most TCR sequences were seen in very few donors, while some public TCRs were found in many individuals.

Receptor libraries were prepared by the immunoSEQ multiplex PCR assay. The original pipeline was this. A statistical classification framework was developed to diagnose cytomegalovirus status using the catalog of TCR beta chain sequences. The clones in this table, taken by TCRdb from immuneACCESS, are in-frame only. Not every clone is retained; where verified, under half of the shortfall comes from an unresolved V gene, and the cause of the rest is unknown. V, J and clone size are taken as reported in that table, and D and trimming were inferred from the DNA itself. Present in this sample are about 200,000 clones, 70% to 85% of which were seen just once. About an eighth of the sample comes from the top ten. For CDR1 and CDR2, the germline V gene lists SNHLY and FYNNEI. V has 6 bases trimmed and J has 1 base trimmed; junction bases matching no gene number 8. CDR3 length: 15 amino acids, cysteine to phenylalanine. Only the CDR3 portion is preserved as DNA: 45 bases, with reading frame beginning at the first base.

The receptor comes from a woman in her 30s in good health and CMV-seropositive. Input material: PBMCs. The V gene is TRBV2 and the J gene is TRBJ2-5; 7 middle bases align to TRBD1. The CDR3 protein sequence reads: CASRVLRQGQETQYF. At the DNA level, the sequence is TGTGCCAGCAGGGTTCTCAGACAGGGCCAAGAGACCCAGTACTTC. The CDR3, completed at both ends by the reference TRBV2 and TRBJ2-5 genes, gives the full variable domain EPEVTQTPSHQVTQMGQEVILRCVPISNHLYFYWYRQILGQKVEFLVSFYNNEISEKSEIFDDQFSVERPDGSNFTLKIRSTKLEDSAMYFCASRVLRQGQETQYFGPGTRLLVL.